Included here is one TCR beta chain sequence, with context. Its antigen is currently unknown. These data are taken from a study of blood T cells in healthy people across ages. Study findings and constraints: Conclusively comparing naive with antigen-experienced cells was impossible with unsorted PBMCs.

Together with a sample-barcoded 5' primer, a J-beta primer mix was included in a second PCR lasting about 6 to 11 cycles. Each CDR3 protein is one row after TCRdb ran MiXCR on the 5' RACE reads. Here the sample spans around 990,000 distinct CDR3 sequences, approximately 25% being singletons. The CDR3 covers 14 residues. The germline gives CDR1 MGHDK, CDR2 SYGVNS. These same records also appear under a second study, on T cells of mothers and their children. That paper notes: RNA extracted was entirely used for cDNA synthesis, 1.5 ug per 15 ul.

Source material: blood. The source is a girl aged 2 to 10 in good health. This rearrangement joins TRBV25-1 to TRBJ2-7; D gene uncertain. The J call is doubtful: the DNA matches TRBJ2-5 better. CDR3 DNA sequence: TGTGCCAGCAGTCCCATAGGCCGCCAAGAGACCCAGTACTTC. It encodes CASSPIGRQETQYF.